The rows below give T cell receptor beta chains drawn from one sample of a study of blood T cell repertoires in COVID-19. Repertoires were generated with immunoSEQ multiplex PCR, while TCRdb's copy carries only in-frame clones and drops some. Of 450,000 or so clones detected, around 89% appear once; the ten largest clones hold roughly 1.6%. Sequencing used peripheral blood. All receptors derive from a middle-aged woman with COVID-19, enrolled during active disease. Both conserved end residues are trimmed from each CDR3. Each record gives: V gene, J gene, CDR3 protein.

V: TRBV12-3/TRBV12-4; J: TRBJ1-2; CDR3: ASGNRGGYT
V: TRBV27; J: TRBJ2-3; CDR3: ASSFQGQSTDTQY
V: TRBV30; J: TRBJ1-1; CDR3: AWTVGGSEAF
V: TRBV6-2/TRBV6-3; J: TRBJ2-7; CDR3: ASSPGTSGLREQY
V: TRBV28; J: TRBJ2-4; CDR3: ASSFGGAKNIQY
V: TRBV6-5; J: TRBJ2-1; CDR3: ASSYDSGSYNEQF
V: TRBV7-9; J: TRBJ2-3; CDR3: ASSSGRAGTTVTQY
V: TRBV19; J: TRBJ1-6; CDR3: ASSIEVGTALYATPPLH
V: TRBV9; J: TRBJ1-3; CDR3: ASSGRDRITGNTIY
V: TRBV28; J: TRBJ2-5; CDR3: ASSYRDREAKTQY
V: TRBV18; J: TRBJ1-2; CDR3: ASSEGANYGYT
V: TRBV28; J: TRBJ1-1; CDR3: ASRPGQNTEAF
V: TRBV5-5; J: TRBJ1-2; CDR3: ASSMDRANYGYT
V: TRBV18; J: TRBJ2-6; CDR3: ASSPFFVTGESGANVLT
V: TRBV28; J: TRBJ1-5; CDR3: ASSFSSGRKGYSNQPQH
V: TRBV28; J: TRBJ1-6; CDR3: ASSLQQGAGNSPLH
V: TRBV15; J: TRBJ2-7; CDR3: ATSRGEGLAESSYEQY
V: TRBV9; J: TRBJ1-2; CDR3: ATEGSSGYT
V: TRBV19; J: TRBJ2-1; CDR3: AIKKREGHEQF
V: TRBV4-2; J: TRBJ1-2; CDR3: ASSRQGAEGYT
V: TRBV12-5; J: TRBJ2-5; CDR3: ASGWTADGRGPQETQY
V: TRBV5-6; J: TRBJ1-5; CDR3: ASSLSNRNQPQH
V: TRBV3-1/TRBV3-2; J: TRBJ2-7; CDR3: ASSPGTSGEYEQY
V: TRBV12-3/TRBV12-4; J: TRBJ1-2; CDR3: ASSLMGQGNT
V: TRBV28; J: TRBJ2-3; CDR3: ASSLLAGYTQY
V: TRBV19; J: TRBJ1-5; CDR3: ASGRQGASNQPQH
V: TRBV19; J: TRBJ2-1; CDR3: ASSRGTSGGTTYNEQF
V: TRBV19; J: TRBJ1-5; CDR3: ASSTTASDRAQH
V: TRBV28; J: TRBJ2-7; CDR3: ASRSTYEQY